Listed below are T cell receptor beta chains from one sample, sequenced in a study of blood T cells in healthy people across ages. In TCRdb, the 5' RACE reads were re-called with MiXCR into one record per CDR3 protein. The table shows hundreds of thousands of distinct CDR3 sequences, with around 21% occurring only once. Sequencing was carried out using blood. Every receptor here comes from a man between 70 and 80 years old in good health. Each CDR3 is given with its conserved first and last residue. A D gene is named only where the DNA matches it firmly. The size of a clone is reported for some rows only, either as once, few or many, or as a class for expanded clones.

TGTGCCAGCAGTCCGGACGGTTTCTACAATGAGCAGTTCTTC,CASSPDGFYNEQFF,NA,few,TRBJ2-1,TRBV12-3/TRBV12-4
TGTGCCATCAGTGAGTCGGGGGCTAGCGGGACCCTGGGTCATGAGCAGTTCTTC,CAISESGASGTLGHEQFF,TRBD2,few,TRBJ2-1,TRBV10-3
TGTGCCAGCAGCTCCCGGACAGGGGGCTCAACCGGGGAGCTGTTTTTT,CASSSRTGGSTGELFF,TRBD1,NA,TRBJ2-2,TRBV3-1
TGTGCCAGCAGCTTTGGGGGTAGGACAGGGGGCTACGAGCAGTACTTC,CASSFGGRTGGYEQYF,TRBD1,NA,TRBJ2-7,TRBV6-6
TGTGCCAGCAGCTCACAGGGAGAAGAGACCCAGTACTTC,CASSSQGEETQYF,NA,few,TRBJ2-5,TRBV7-9
TGCAGCGGCCGGGACAATAATGAAAAACTGTTTTTT,CSGRDNNEKLFF,NA,few,TRBJ1-4,TRBV29-1
TGTGCCAGCAGCCAAGTAAGGTTTAGCAATCAGCCCCAGCATTTT,CASSQVRFSNQPQHF,NA,NA,TRBJ1-5,TRBV4-2
TGTGCCAGCAGTTCCACGGGACCTCGTGAGACGGCCAAAAACATTCAGTACTTC,CASSSTGPRETAKNIQYF,NA,once,TRBJ2-4,TRBV12-3/TRBV12-4
TGTGCCAGCACTCACGGCGGGGCGAACACCGGGGAGCTGTTTTTT,CASTHGGANTGELFF,NA,few,TRBJ2-2,TRBV3-1
TGCGCCAGCAGCGAACCCGGGACAGGGGACCGTCGAGCTTTCTTT,CASSEPGTGDRRAFF,TRBD1,NA,TRBJ1-1,TRBV5-1
TGTGCCAGCAGCTCCGAGGGCGCAGGCAATGAAAAACTGTTTTTT,CASSSEGAGNEKLFF,NA,NA,TRBJ1-4,TRBV7-9
TGTGCCTGGAGCTTCACCGGGACACCTAGCACAGATACGCAGTATTTT,CAWSFTGTPSTDTQYF,NA,NA,TRBJ2-3,TRBV30
TGTGCCATCAGTGAGTCGAAGCAGGGTTCCTCCTACGAGCAGTACTTC,CAISESKQGSSYEQYF,NA,NA,TRBJ2-7,TRBV10-3
TGTGCCAGCACCCTCAGAGGGGGCTACACCTTC,CASTLRGGYTF,NA,NA,TRBJ1-2,TRBV2
TGCGCCAGCAGCCAAGTCCCGAGCTCCTACAATGAGCAGTTCTTC,CASSQVPSSYNEQFF,NA,NA,TRBJ2-1,TRBV4-3
TGTGCCAGCAGGAGGGGACAGGGGACGTATAATTCACCCCTCCACTTT,CASRRGQGTYNSPLHF,TRBD1,few,TRBJ1-6,TRBV27
TGTGCCAGCGGACAAGGGGGGGCACAGCAGTACTTC,CASGQGGAQQYF,NA,NA,TRBJ2-7,TRBV7-2
TGTGCCAGCAGTTCAATCCGGGATATAAATAATTCACCCCTCCACTTT,CASSSIRDINNSPLHF,NA,many,TRBJ1-6,TRBV2
TGTGCCAGCAGCGTAGAGACGGACTTACTCAATCAGCCCCAGCATTTT,CASSVETDLLNQPQHF,NA,NA,TRBJ1-5,TRBV9
TGTGCCAGCAGGGACAGAACCTTTGGGGAGCAGTACTTC,CASRDRTFGEQYF,NA,few,TRBJ2-7,TRBV6-5
TGCAGTGCTCCGGAGAGGGAAAACACCGGGGAGCTGTTTTTT,CSAPERENTGELFF,NA,NA,TRBJ2-2,TRBV20-1
TGTGCCAGCAGCCAAGTAAGGGACAGCTCCTACGAGCAGTACTTC,CASSQVRDSSYEQYF,TRBD1,few,TRBJ2-7,TRBV3-1
TGTGCCAGCAGTGAGCCGGCAGGTAAGACCTACGAGCAGTACTTC,CASSEPAGKTYEQYF,NA,NA,TRBJ2-7,TRBV6-1
TGCGCCAGCAGCCGACTTTCGAAAGAGGATGAGCAGTTCTTC,CASSRLSKEDEQFF,NA,NA,TRBJ2-1,TRBV4-1
TGTGCCACCAGCCGTTTGCTACAGGGGAGTAATGAAAAACTGTTTTTT,CATSRLLQGSNEKLFF,TRBD1,NA,TRBJ1-4,TRBV15
TGTGCCAGCAGTCATGCAGGGCGCTACAATGAGCAGTTCTTC,CASSHAGRYNEQFF,NA,few,TRBJ2-1,TRBV14
TGTGCCAGCAGCCCTCATCCGACTAGCGGGGGGGCTGATACGCAGTATTTT,CASSPHPTSGGADTQYF,TRBD2,few,TRBJ2-3,TRBV9
TGTGCCAGCGGACCCAGGGAATGGAATCAGCCCCAGCATTTT,CASGPREWNQPQHF,NA,NA,TRBJ1-5,TRBV12-3/TRBV12-4
TGCAGTGCTAAGGAGGGATCCTACGAGCAGTACTTC,CSAKEGSYEQYF,NA,NA,TRBJ2-7,TRBV20-1
TGTGCCAGCAGTGTCAGGCCTGGACAGGGCTATGGCTACACCTTC,CASSVRPGQGYGYTF,TRBD1,few,TRBJ1-2,TRBV9
TGTGCCACCGGAGTAGTCGCGAACACCGGGGAGCTGTTTTTT,CATGVVANTGELFF,NA,NA,TRBJ2-2,TRBV10-3
TGTGCCAGCAGTTTATCAGGTGTGGCGGGGAGAAGAGAGACCCAGTACTTC,CASSLSGVAGRRETQYF,NA,many,TRBJ2-5,TRBV27
TGTGCCAGCAGTTTAACAGGGGGCTCGGCTAATGAAAAACTGTTTTTT,CASSLTGGSANEKLFF,TRBD1,NA,TRBJ1-4,TRBV12-3/TRBV12-4
TGCGCCAGCAGTGAGTCCCTGGGGGGGCGCTTAGAGACCCAGTACTTC,CASSESLGGRLETQYF,NA,few,TRBJ2-5,TRBV10-1
TGCGCCAGCAGCTTGGACGGGGGGCCCTACTATGGCTACACCTTC,CASSLDGGPYYGYTF,NA,NA,TRBJ1-2,TRBV5-1
TGTGCCAGCAGTTTCCAAGTCTCCGTCCAAGAGACCCAGTACTTC,CASSFQVSVQETQYF,NA,many,TRBJ2-5,TRBV12-3/TRBV12-4
TGTGCCAGCAGCCCAGATACAGGGGACACCGGGGAGCTGTTTTTT,CASSPDTGDTGELFF,TRBD1,NA,TRBJ2-2,TRBV5-5
TGCGCCAGCAGCCCCTCCGGGACGGTGATTAACTACGAGCAGTACTTC,CASSPSGTVINYEQYF,NA,few,TRBJ2-7,TRBV4-1
TGTGCCAGCATCCGGGCCCCTGGTACCAAAGAGACCCAGTACTTC,CASIRAPGTKETQYF,NA,NA,TRBJ2-5,TRBV6-1
TGCGCCAGCAGACCTAAGACAGGGGGGGACGAGACCCAGTACTTC,CASRPKTGGDETQYF,TRBD1,few,TRBJ2-5,TRBV4-1
TGCAGTGCTAGTCCGGGGCGTTGGGGCAATGAGCAGTTCTTC,CSASPGRWGNEQFF,NA,few,TRBJ2-1,TRBV20-1
TGCGCCAGCAGCCATGGTAGCGGGAGGTCCTACAATGAGCAGTTCTTC,CASSHGSGRSYNEQFF,TRBD2,few,TRBJ2-1,TRBV4-3
TGTGCCAGCAGTTGGGGAGCGAACTATGGCTACACCTTC,CASSWGANYGYTF,NA,few,TRBJ1-2,TRBV28
TGTGCCAGCTCACCAAAAGGGGGCGGAGGCTACACCTTC,CASSPKGGGGYTF,TRBD1,NA,TRBJ1-2,TRBV18
TGTGCCAGCAGTCTATCCAGGGTCGAGCAGTACTTC,CASSLSRVEQYF,NA,NA,TRBJ2-7,TRBV28
TGCGCCAGCAGCTTGGTAGGACAAACTGAAGCTTTCTTT,CASSLVGQTEAFF,NA,few,TRBJ1-1,TRBV5-1
TGCAGCGCGATTAAGGGAATGAATGAGCAGTTCTTC,CSAIKGMNEQFF,NA,NA,TRBJ2-1,TRBV29-1
TGTGCCAGCAGCTTACTCAGGGGGGAGGACAATGAGCAGTTCTTC,CASSLLRGEDNEQFF,NA,NA,TRBJ2-1,TRBV7-8
TGTGCCAGCAGTACCCAAGAGGGCAGGTACGAGCAGTACTTC,CASSTQEGRYEQYF,NA,NA,TRBJ2-7,TRBV28
TGTGCCAGCAGTTACGCGTTTGGGACTAGCGGCGAATACGAGCAGTACTTC,CASSYAFGTSGEYEQYF,TRBD2,few,TRBJ2-7,TRBV6-5
TGTGCCATCAGCGACAGGAGGTTCTGCGAGCAGTACTTC,CAISDRRFCEQYF,NA,few,TRBJ2-7,TRBV10-3
TGCAGCGCCCTATCCAGGACAGGCTACAATGAGCAGTTCTTC,CSALSRTGYNEQFF,TRBD1,NA,TRBJ2-1,TRBV29-1
TGCAGTGCTAGAGATCGAGGGGTTAGGGGAGCCGGGGAGCTGTTTTTT,CSARDRGVRGAGELFF,NA,NA,TRBJ2-2,TRBV20-1